Each of the 6 T cell receptor beta chains below was sequenced from the same sample in a study of siplizumab effects on memory and regulatory T cells (dated by TCRdb to the late 2010s). The library was produced with the immunoSEQ multiplex PCR assay. The table comes from immuneACCESS by way of TCRdb, which keeps in-frame sequences with V and J called. Part of the clones is missing from these tables; in studies checked, under half for an unresolved V gene and the rest for unknown reasons. Recorded for this sample are about 100,000 clones; 80% to 95% of them occurred a single time. Roughly 1.1% of the sample belongs to the ten largest clones. Sequenced sample: CD4+ T cells sorted from blood. The receptors stem from a human donor in good health.

V and J are TRBV5-1 and TRBJ2-5; TRBD2 matches at 10 bases. The CDR3 has 15 amino acids. Germline CDR1 SGHRS, CDR2 YFSETQ. J gave up 4 bases and V 7 bases, and 10 bases lay outside the gene matches. The CDR3 loop reads CASAASGRVGETQYF. As DNA, the CDR3 is TGCGCCAGCGCGGCTAGCGGGAGAGTGGGAGAGACCCAGTACTTC.

The gene calls are TRBV4-2 and TRBJ1-1, with a possible D match to TRBD1 (5 bases). Trimming removed 0 bases from V and 5 bases from J, with 10 bases in between. CDR3 size: 14 residues. Germline CDR1 reads LGHNA; CDR2 reads YNFKEQ. In DNA form, the CDR3 reads TGTGCCAGCAGCCAAGATACGGGGCCTACTGAAGCTTTCTTT. Translated, it gives CASSQDTGPTEAFF.

The rearrangement joins TRBV7-9 to TRBJ1-1, with no clear D. CDR3 length: 12 residues. Germline lookup yields CDR1 SEHNR and CDR2 FQNEAQ (reference sequence). V was pared by 1 base and J by 7 bases, with 7 bases between. The CDR3 here is CASSLERIEAFF. The CDR3 bases are TGTGCCAGCAGCTTAGAAAGAATTGAAGCTTTCTTT.

The chain uses TRBV5-5 and TRBJ2-3; D uncertain. The CDR3 is made up of 20 amino acids. Trimming cost V 1 base and J 0 bases, with 24 bases left between them. The germline CDR1 and CDR2 sequences are SGHKS and YYEKEE (reference sequence). As DNA, the CDR3 is TGTGCCAGCAGCTTGAAATGGATTGGATCCGTGTCCGGAAGCACAGATACGCAGTATTTT. Its translation is CASSLKWIGSVSGSTDTQYF.

V usage is TRBV27 and J usage is TRBJ1-3; tentatively, D is TRBD1 (5 bases). The CDR3 length is 15 residues. Germline values: CDR1 MNHEY, CDR2 SMNVEV (reference sequence). Trimming took off 3 bases at V and 0 bases at J, with 9 bases between the two ends. The CDR3 nucleotides are TGTGCCAGCAGTTTCTCGACAGCCTCTGGAAACACCATATATTTT. It codes for CASSFSTASGNTIYF.

This rearrangement joins TRBV18 to TRBJ2-7; D is unresolved. Germline V CDR1 and CDR2: KGHSH, LQKENI. V was trimmed by 1 base and J by 3 bases, leaving 10 bases between them. The length of the CDR3 is 14 residues. The CDR3 here is CASSPLEINYEQYF. The CDR3, as DNA: TGTGCCAGCTCACCACTCGAGATAAACTACGAGCAGTACTTC.